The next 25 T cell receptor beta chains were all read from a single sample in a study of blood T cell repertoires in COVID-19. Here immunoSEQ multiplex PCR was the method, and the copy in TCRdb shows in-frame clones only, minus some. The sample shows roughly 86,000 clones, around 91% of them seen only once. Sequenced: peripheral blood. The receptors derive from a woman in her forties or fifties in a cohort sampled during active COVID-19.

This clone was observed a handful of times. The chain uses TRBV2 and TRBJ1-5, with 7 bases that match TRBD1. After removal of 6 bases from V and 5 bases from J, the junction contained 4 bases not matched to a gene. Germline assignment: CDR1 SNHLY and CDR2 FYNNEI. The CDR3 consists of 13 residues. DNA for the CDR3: TGTGCCAGCAGCTCAGGGGGATATCAGCCCCAGCATTTT. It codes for CASSSGGYQPQHF.

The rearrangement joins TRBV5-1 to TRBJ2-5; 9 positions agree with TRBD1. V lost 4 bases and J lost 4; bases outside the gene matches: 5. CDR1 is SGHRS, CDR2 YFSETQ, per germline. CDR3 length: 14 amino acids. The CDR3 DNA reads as TGCGCCAGCAGCCCGTACAGGGGGCTAGAGACCCAGTACTTC. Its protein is CASSPYRGLETQYF.

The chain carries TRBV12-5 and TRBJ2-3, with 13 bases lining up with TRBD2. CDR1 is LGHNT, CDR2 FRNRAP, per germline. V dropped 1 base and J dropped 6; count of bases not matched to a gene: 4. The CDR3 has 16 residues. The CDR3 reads CASGLGTSGSMDTQYF. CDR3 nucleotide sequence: TGTGCTAGTGGTTTGGGGACTAGCGGGAGCATGGATACGCAGTATTTT.

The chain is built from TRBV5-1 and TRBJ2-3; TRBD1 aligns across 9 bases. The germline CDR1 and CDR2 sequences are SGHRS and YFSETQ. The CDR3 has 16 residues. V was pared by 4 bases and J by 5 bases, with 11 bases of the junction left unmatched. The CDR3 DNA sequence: TGCGCCAGCAGCCGAGGCCGGGACAGGGTTGGAGATACGCAGTATTTT. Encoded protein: CASSRGRDRVGDTQYF.

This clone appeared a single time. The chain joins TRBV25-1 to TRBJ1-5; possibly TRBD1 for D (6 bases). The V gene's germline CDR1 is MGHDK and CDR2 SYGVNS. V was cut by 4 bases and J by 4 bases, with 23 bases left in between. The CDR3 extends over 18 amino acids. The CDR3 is CASSVNIGRGFGNQPQHF. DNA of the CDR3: TGTGCCAGCAGTGTCAATATTGGCAGGGGATTTGGGAATCAGCCCCAGCATTTT.

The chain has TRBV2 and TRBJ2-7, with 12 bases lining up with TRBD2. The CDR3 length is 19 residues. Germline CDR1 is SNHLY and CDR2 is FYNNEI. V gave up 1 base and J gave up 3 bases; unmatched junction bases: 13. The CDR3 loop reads CASSEEGGLAGGIVYEQYF. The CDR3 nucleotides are TGTGCCAGCAGTGAAGAGGGGGGGCTAGCGGGAGGGATAGTCTACGAGCAGTACTTC.

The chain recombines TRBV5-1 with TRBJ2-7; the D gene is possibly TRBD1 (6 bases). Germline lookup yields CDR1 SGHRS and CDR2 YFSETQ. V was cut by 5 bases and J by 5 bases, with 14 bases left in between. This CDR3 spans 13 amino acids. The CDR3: CASRVEGGDEQYF. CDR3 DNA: TGCGCCAGCAGGGTGGAAGGGGGTGACGAGCAGTACTTC. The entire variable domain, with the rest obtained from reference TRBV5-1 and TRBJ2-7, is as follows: KAGVTQTPRYLIKTRGQQVTLSCSPISGHRSVSWYQQTPGQGLQFLFEYFSETQRNKGNFPGRFSGRQFSNSRSEMNVSTLELGDSALYLCASRVEGGDEQYFGPGTRLTVT.

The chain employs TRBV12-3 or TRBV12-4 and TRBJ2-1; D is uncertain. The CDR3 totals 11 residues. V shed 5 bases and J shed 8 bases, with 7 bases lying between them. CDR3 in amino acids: CASSRRDEQFF. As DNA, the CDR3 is TGTGCCAGCAGTAGAAGAGATGAGCAGTTCTTC.

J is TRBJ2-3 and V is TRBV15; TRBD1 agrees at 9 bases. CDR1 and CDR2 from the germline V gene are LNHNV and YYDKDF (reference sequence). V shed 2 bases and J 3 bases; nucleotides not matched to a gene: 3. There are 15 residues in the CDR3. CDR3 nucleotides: TGTGCCACCAGCAGAATGGGGACAGGGACAGATACGCAGTATTTT. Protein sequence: CATSRMGTGTDTQYF.

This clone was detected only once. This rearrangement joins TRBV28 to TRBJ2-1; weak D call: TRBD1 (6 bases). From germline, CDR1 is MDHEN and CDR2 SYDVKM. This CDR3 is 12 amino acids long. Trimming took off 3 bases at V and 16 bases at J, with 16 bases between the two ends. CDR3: CASSLIGQSQFF. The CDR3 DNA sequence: TGTGCCAGCAGTTTGATTGGACAGAGCCAATTCTTC.

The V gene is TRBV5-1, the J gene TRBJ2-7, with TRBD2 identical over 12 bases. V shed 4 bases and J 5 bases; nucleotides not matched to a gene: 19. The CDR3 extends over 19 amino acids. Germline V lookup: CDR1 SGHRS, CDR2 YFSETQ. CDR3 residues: CASSRRPNGLAGILHEQYF. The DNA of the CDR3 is TGCGCCAGCAGCCGCCGTCCGAATGGACTAGCGGGAATACTCCACGAGCAGTACTTC.

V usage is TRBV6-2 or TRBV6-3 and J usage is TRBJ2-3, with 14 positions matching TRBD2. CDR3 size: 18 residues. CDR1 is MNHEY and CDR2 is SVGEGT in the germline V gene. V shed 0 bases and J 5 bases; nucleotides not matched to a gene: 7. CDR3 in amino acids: CASSYSGTSGGRVDTQYF. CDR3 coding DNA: TGTGCCAGCAGTTACTCCGGGACTAGCGGGGGCAGGGTAGATACGCAGTATTTT.

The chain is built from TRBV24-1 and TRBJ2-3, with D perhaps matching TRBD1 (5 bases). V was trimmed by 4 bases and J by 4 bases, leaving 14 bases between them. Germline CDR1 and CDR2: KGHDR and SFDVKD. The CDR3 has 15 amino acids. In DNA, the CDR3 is TGTGCCACCAGTGACCCCGGTCCCAGGGCAGATACGCAGTATTTT. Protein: CATSDPGPRADTQYF.

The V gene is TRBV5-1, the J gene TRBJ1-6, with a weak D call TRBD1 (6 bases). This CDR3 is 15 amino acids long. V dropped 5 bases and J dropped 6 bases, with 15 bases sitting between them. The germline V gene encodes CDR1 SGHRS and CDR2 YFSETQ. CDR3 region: CASSLDRFLNSPLHF. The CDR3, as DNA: TGCGCCAGCAGTCTTGACAGGTTCCTTAATTCACCCCTCCACTTT.

The DNA for the CDR3 is TGTGCCAGCCGGGATCACCAAGAGACCCAGTACTTC. Protein: CASRDHQETQYF. The chain couples TRBV2 to TRBJ2-5, with D tentatively TRBD2 (5 bases). The CDR3 is 12 residues long. V dropped 8 bases and J dropped 0 bases, with 7 bases sitting between them. The germline CDR1 and CDR2 sequences are SNHLY and FYNNEI.

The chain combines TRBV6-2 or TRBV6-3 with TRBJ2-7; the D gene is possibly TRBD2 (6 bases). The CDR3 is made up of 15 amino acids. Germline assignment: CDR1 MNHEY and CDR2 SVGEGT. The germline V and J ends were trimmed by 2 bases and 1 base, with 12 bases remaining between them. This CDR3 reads CASSYAVGRSYEQYF. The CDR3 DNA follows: TGTGCCAGCAGTTACGCCGTGGGGAGGTCCTACGAGCAGTACTTC.

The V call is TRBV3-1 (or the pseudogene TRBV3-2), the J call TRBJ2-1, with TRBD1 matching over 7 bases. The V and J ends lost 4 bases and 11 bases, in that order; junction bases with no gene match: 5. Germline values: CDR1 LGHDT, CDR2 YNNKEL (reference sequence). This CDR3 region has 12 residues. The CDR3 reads CASSPRQGQQFF. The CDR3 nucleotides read TGTGCCAGCAGCCCGAGACAGGGTCAGCAGTTCTTC.

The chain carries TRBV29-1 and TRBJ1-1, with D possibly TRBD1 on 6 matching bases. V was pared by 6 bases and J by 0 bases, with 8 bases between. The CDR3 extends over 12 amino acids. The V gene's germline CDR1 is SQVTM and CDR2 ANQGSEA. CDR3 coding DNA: TGCAGCGTAGACAGGTTGAACACTGAAGCTTTCTTT. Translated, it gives CSVDRLNTEAFF.

Written as DNA, the CDR3 is TGCGCCAGCAGCTTGGCCAGGATAGCGGGAGGCCAAGAGACCCAGTACTTC. This codes for CASSLARIAGGQETQYF. This chain connects TRBV5-1 to TRBJ2-5; TRBD2 matches at 10 bases. Germline V gives CDR1 SGHRS, CDR2 YFSETQ. This CDR3 is built from 17 residues. V dropped 0 bases and J dropped 1; count of bases not matched to a gene: 6.

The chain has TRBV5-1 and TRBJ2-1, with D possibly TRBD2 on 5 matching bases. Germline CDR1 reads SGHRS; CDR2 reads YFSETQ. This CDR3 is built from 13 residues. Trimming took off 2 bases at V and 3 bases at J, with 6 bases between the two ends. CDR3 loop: CASSFEGYNEQFF. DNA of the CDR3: TGCGCCAGCAGCTTTGAGGGCTACAATGAGCAGTTCTTC.

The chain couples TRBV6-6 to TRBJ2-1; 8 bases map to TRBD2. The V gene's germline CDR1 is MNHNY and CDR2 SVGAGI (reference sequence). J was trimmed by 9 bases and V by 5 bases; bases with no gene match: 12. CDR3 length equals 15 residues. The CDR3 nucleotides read TGTGCCAGCAGTACCGGGGGGGGTCCAATGACTGAGCAGTTCTTC. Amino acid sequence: CASSTGGGPMTEQFF.

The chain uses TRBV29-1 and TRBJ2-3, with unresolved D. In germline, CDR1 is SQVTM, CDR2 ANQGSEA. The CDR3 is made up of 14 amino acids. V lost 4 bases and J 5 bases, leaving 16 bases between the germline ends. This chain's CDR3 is CSVVMTERRDTQYF. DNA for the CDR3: TGCAGCGTTGTAATGACTGAAAGGCGAGATACGCAGTATTTT.

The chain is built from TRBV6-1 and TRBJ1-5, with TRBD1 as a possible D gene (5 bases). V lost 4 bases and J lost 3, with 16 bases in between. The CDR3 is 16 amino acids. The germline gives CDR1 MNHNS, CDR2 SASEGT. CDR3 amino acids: CASSGLTEIFNQPQHF. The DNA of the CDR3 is TGTGCCAGCAGTGGATTGACAGAAATATTCAATCAGCCCCAGCATTTT.

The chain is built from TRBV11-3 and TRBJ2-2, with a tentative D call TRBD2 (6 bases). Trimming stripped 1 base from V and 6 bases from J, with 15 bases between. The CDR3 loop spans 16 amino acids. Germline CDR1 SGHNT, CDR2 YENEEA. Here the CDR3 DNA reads TGTGCCAGCAGCTTAGCTTTGCGGGGAGGAGCCGGGGAGCTGTTTTTT. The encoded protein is CASSLALRGGAGELFF.

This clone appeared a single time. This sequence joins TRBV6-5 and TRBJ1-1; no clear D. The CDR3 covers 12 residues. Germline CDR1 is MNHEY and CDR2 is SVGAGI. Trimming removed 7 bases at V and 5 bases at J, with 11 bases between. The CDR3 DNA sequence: TGTGCCAGCACCTCGGGAACTACTGAAGCTTTCTTT. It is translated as CASTSGTTEAFF.